Listed below are T cell receptor beta chains from one sample, sequenced in a study of blood T cells in healthy people across ages. One entry per CDR3 protein, called by TCRdb with MiXCR from the 5' RACE reads. The sample lists 1.5 million to 2 million distinct CDR3 sequences; 28% were seen once. Sequencing used blood. Every receptor here comes from a woman younger than 45 in good health. The CDR3 runs from the conserved cysteine through the conserved F or W. A D gene is named only where the DNA matches it firmly. Not all rows give a size; the values are once, few, many and, for expanded clones, a class.

abundance	j_gene	v_gene	d_gene	CDR3aa	CDR3nt
few	TRBJ2-5	TRBV6-1	TRBD1	CASSLQGVETQYF	TGTGCCAGCAGTCTACAGGGGGTAGAGACCCAGTACTTC
few	TRBJ2-3	TRBV5-1	TRBD2	CASSFTGEGDTQYF	TGCGCCAGCAGCTTTACGGGGGAGGGAGATACGCAGTATTTT
many	TRBJ2-5	TRBV4-1	.	CASSQEVQETQYF	TGCGCCAGCAGCCAAGAGGTTCAAGAGACCCAGTACTTC
few	TRBJ2-3	TRBV15	TRBD2	CATSEGSGGSTDTQYF	TGTGCCACCAGCGAGGGTAGCGGGGGATCCACAGATACGCAGTATTTT
few	TRBJ2-2	TRBV29-1	.	CSVPGVTGELFF	TGCAGCGTTCCCGGGGTCACCGGGGAGCTGTTTTTT
.	TRBJ2-3	TRBV10-3	TRBD1	CAIRKTGDGTDTQYF	TGTGCCATCAGGAAGACAGGGGATGGGACAGATACGCAGTATTTT
few	TRBJ2-1	TRBV20-1	.	CSARDLASSLAGNEQFF	TGCAGTGCTAGAGATCTCGCGTCCTCTCTCGCGGGCAATGAGCAGTTCTTC
few	TRBJ1-1	TRBV7-6	.	CASSPVMPGTEAFF	TGTGCCAGCAGCCCCGTCATGCCGGGCACTGAAGCTTTCTTT
few	TRBJ1-4	TRBV9	.	CASSPGTGTATEKLFF	TGTGCCAGCAGCCCCGGAACAGGGACGGCCACGGAAAAACTGTTTTTT
.	TRBJ2-3	TRBV3-1	TRBD2	CASSYSGRNPDTQYF	TGTGCCAGCAGCTATAGCGGGAGGAACCCAGATACGCAGTATTTT
few	TRBJ2-3	TRBV7-9	.	CASSSTRDADTQYF	TGTGCCAGCAGCTCCACCCGGGACGCAGATACGCAGTATTTT
many	TRBJ2-7	TRBV27	.	CASSALPPSAEQYF	TGTGCCAGCAGTGCTCTTCCTCCCTCCGCCGAGCAGTACTTC
few	TRBJ1-1	TRBV6-5	.	CASSGNLEAFF	TGTGCCAGCAGCGGGAACCTTGAAGCTTTCTTT
.	TRBJ2-7	TRBV11-2	.	CASSLDRPSTPYEQYF	TGTGCCAGCAGCTTAGATAGGCCGTCTACGCCATACGAGCAGTACTTC
few	TRBJ1-4	TRBV7-9	.	CASSHRGGLNEKLFF	TGTGCCAGCAGTCACCGCGGGGGCCTTAATGAAAAACTGTTTTTT
few	TRBJ2-7	TRBV5-5	.	CASSLGTSSATYEQYF	TGTGCCAGCAGCTTGGGAACGAGTAGCGCCACCTACGAGCAGTACTTC
few	TRBJ2-1	TRBV12-3/TRBV12-4	.	CASSLTENEQFF	TGTGCCAGCAGTTTAACTGAAAATGAGCAGTTCTTC
many	TRBJ2-7	TRBV7-8	.	CAIKSGDREQYF	TGTGCCATCAAATCAGGGGATCGCGAGCAGTACTTC
few	TRBJ2-5	TRBV3-1	.	CVSSQPLGGRETQYF	TGTGTCAGCAGCCAGCCCCTCGGCGGGCGAGAGACCCAGTACTTC
.	TRBJ1-2	TRBV20-1	.	CSALGPHGYTF	TGCAGTGCTCTCGGGCCACATGGCTACACCTTC
.	TRBJ1-1	TRBV5-1	.	CASSASLGYTEAFF	TGCGCCAGCAGCGCGTCCCTGGGTTACACTGAAGCTTTCTTT
.	TRBJ2-4	TRBV6-6	TRBD1	CASSLRTGDIQYF	TGTGCCAGCAGTTTGCGGACAGGGGACATTCAGTACTTC
few	TRBJ1-1	TRBV4-1	.	CASSQDFRGGTEAFF	TGCGCCAGCAGCCAAGATTTTAGGGGAGGGACTGAAGCTTTCTTT
.	TRBJ1-1	TRBV4-1	TRBD1	CASSSPARDRDTEAFF	TGCGCCAGCAGCTCCCCAGCTAGGGACAGGGACACTGAAGCTTTCTTT
few	TRBJ1-2	TRBV20-1	TRBD1	CSARDGAGGSYGYTF	TGCAGTGCTAGAGATGGGGCAGGGGGTTCCTATGGCTACACCTTC
few	TRBJ2-3	TRBV4-3	.	CASSRTSIGTDTQYF	TGCGCCAGCAGCCGTACTAGTATCGGCACAGATACGCAGTATTTT
.	TRBJ2-1	TRBV6-2/TRBV6-3	TRBD2	CASSKNSGRAGQFF	TGTGCCAGCAGCAAGAATAGCGGGAGGGCCGGGCAGTTCTTC
few	TRBJ2-5	TRBV7-8	.	CASGGSGETQYF	TGTGCCAGTGGAGGGTCTGGAGAGACCCAGTACTTC
.	TRBJ2-3	TRBV20-1	.	CSARDGRGRTDTKYF	TGCAGTGCTAGAGATGGACGGGGGCGGACAGATACGAAGTATTTT
few	TRBJ2-1	TRBV5-1	.	CASSLVPGEGYNEQFF	TGCGCCAGCAGCTTGGTTCCGGGAGAAGGGTACAATGAGCAGTTCTTC
.	TRBJ2-7	TRBV20-1	TRBD2	CSAFIAGGPYEQYF	TGCAGTGCTTTTATAGCGGGAGGGCCCTACGAGCAGTACTTC
few	TRBJ2-1	TRBV7-9	TRBD1	CASSLGTGGPNEQFF	TGTGCCAGCAGCCTCGGGACAGGGGGGCCCAATGAGCAGTTCTTC
.	TRBJ2-7	TRBV12-3/TRBV12-4	TRBD2	CASGTTSGGSYEQYF	TGTGCCAGCGGCACTACTAGCGGGGGGTCCTACGAGCAGTACTTC
many	TRBJ2-5	TRBV18	.	CASSPPLQETQYF	TGTGCCAGCTCACCACCTCTCCAAGAGACCCAGTACTTC
.	TRBJ1-2	TRBV12-3/TRBV12-4	.	CASRATKGYTF	TGTGCCAGCAGGGCAACTAAGGGCTACACCTTC
many	TRBJ2-7	TRBV7-2	.	CASSPAGNSYEQYF	TGTGCCAGCTCGCCGGCGGGAAACTCCTACGAGCAGTACTTC
.	TRBJ2-1	TRBV3-1	TRBD2	CASSQRGLVKETQFF	TGTGCCAGCAGCCAACGGGGACTAGTGAAAGAGACCCAGTTCTTC